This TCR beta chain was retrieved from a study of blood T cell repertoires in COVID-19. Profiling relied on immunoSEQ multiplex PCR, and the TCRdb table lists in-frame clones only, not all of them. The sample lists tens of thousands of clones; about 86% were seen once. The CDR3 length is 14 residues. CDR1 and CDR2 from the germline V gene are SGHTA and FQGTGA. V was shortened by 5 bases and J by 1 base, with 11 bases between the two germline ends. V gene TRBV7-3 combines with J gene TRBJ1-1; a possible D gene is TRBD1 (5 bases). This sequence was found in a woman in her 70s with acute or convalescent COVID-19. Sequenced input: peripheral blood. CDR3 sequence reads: CASSTSGGNTEAFF. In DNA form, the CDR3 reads TGTGCCAGCAGCACGTCGGGGGGGAACACTGAAGCTTTCTTT.